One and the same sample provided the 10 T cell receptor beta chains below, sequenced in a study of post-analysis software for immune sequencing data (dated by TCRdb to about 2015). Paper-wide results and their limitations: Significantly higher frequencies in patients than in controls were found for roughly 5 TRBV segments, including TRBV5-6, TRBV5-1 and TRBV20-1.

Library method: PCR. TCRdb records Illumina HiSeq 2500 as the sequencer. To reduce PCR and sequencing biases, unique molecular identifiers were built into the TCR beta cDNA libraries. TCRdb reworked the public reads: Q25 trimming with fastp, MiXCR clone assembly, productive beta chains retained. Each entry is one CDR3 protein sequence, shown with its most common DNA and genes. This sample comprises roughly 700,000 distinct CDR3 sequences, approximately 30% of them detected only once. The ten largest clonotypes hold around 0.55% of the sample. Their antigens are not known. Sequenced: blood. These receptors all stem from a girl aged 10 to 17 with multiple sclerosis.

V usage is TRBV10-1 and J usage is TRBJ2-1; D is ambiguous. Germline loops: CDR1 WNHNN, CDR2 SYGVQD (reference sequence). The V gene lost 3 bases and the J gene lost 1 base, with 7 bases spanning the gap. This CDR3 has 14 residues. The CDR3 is CASSDRWSYNEQFF. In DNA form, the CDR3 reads TGCGCCAGCAGTGACAGGTGGTCCTACAATGAGCAGTTCTTC.

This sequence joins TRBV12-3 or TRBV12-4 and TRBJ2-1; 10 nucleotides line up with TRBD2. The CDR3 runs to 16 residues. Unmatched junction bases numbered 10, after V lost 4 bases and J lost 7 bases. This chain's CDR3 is CASSYLAGVHRNEQFF. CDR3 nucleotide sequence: TGTGCCAGCAGTTATCTAGCGGGAGTCCACAGAAATGAGCAGTTCTTC.

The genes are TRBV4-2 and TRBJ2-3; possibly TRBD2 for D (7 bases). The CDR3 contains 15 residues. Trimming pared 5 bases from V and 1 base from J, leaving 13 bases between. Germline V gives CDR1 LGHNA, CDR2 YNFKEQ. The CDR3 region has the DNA TGTGCCAGCAGCGGAGAAGGGGGGGGCACAGATACGCAGTATTTT. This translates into CASSGEGGGTDTQYF.

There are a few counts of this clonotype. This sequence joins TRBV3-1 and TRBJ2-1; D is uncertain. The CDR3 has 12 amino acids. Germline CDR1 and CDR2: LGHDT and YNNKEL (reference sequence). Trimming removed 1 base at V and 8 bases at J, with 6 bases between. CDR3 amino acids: CASSQVPDEQFF. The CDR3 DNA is TGTGCCAGCAGCCAAGTGCCCGATGAGCAGTTCTTC.

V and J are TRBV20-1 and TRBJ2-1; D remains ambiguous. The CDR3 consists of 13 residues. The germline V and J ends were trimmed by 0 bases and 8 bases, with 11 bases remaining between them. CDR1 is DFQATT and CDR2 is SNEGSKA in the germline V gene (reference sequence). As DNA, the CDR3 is TGCAGTGCTAGAGACCCCATTATTTATGAGCAGTTCTTC. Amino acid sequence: CSARDPIIYEQFF.

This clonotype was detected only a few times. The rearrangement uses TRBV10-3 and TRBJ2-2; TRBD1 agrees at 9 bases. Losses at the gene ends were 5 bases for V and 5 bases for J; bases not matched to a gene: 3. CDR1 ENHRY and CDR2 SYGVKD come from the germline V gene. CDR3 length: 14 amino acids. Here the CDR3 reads CAISRDRETGELFF. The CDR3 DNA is TGTGCCATCAGTAGGGACAGGGAGACCGGGGAGCTGTTTTTT.

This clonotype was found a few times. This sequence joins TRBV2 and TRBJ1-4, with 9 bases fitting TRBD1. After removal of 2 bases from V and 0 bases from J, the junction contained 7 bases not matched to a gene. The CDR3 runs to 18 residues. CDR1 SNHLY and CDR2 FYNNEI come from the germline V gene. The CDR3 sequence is CASSEYTGGFATNEKLFF. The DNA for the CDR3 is TGTGCCAGCAGTGAATATACAGGGGGCTTCGCAACTAATGAAAAACTGTTTTTT.

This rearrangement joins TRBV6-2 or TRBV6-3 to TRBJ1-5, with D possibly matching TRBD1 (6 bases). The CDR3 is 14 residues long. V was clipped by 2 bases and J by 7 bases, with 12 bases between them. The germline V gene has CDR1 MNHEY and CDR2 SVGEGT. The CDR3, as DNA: TGTGCCAGCAGTTACACAGGGAGGAGGCAGCCCCAGCATTTT. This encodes CASSYTGRRQPQHF.

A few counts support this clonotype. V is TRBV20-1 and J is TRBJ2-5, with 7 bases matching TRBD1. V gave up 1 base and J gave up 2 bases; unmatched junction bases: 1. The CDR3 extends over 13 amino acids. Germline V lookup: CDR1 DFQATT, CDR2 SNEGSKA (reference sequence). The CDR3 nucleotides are TGCAGTGCTAGAGGGGACAGTCAAGAGACCCAGTACTTC. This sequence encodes CSARGDSQETQYF.

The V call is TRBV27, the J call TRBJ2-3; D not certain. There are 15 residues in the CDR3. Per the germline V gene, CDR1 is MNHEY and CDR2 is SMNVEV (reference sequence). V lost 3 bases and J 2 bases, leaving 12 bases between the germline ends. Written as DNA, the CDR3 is TGTGCCAGCAGTTTTTCTCTCCGGGCCACAGATACGCAGTATTTT. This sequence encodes CASSFSLRATDTQYF.